The clone carrying this TCR beta chain was observed a handful of times. The target antigen is unknown. TCRdb reanalysed the PCR reads using MiXCR and keeps one entry per CDR3 protein. This sample has about half a million distinct CDR3 sequences, with about a quarter found just once. The source of the sample is a study of molecular identifiers for immune sequencing clone quantification. Study-wide results and caveats: Identical TCR molecules that share a barcode could lead to an underestimation of highly expanded clone sizes. Clones above 20 RNA copies held over 98% of effector molecules, under 1% in naive cells.

Per the germline V gene, CDR1 is SGHVS and CDR2 is FNYEAQ. V lost 1 base to trimming and J lost 7 bases, with 13 bases between them. This CDR3 spans 15 amino acids. Naive CD8 T cells were FACS-sorted by CD8+CD4-CCR7+CD45RA+ markers. The genes are TRBV7-6 and TRBJ2-2; no reliable D call. Sequences were obtained from naive CD8+ T cells from blood, with Jurkat cell RNA spiked in. This sample's subset: FACS-sorted CD8+CD4-CCR7+CD45RA+ naive T cells. The source of this sequence is a human donor in good health. Some libraries in this study had Jurkat cell RNA spiked in. Here the CDR3 DNA reads TGTGCCAGCAGCTTAGTACTCGACTCCGGCGGGGAGCTGTTTTTT. The encoded protein is CASSLVLDSGGELFF.